This T cell receptor (beta chain) was observed in a study of blood T cell repertoires in COVID-19. The germline V gene encodes CDR1 SEHNR and CDR2 FQNEAQ (reference sequence). There are 15 residues in the CDR3. Trimming cost V 1 base and J 2 bases, with 6 bases left between them. Original analysis: The authors estimated nucleated cell counts from reference gene primer amplification. The table came from immunoSEQ multiplex PCR; TCRdb's copy has only in-frame clones and leaves some out. V and J calls and clone size come straight from that table; D and trimming were deduced from the DNA. The sample carries roughly 100,000 clones, 82% recorded once.

This receptor was obtained from a man between 60 and 75 years old with acute or convalescent COVID-19. The chain recombines TRBV7-9 with TRBJ1-6; D uncertain. What was sequenced was peripheral blood. CDR3 sequence: CASSLGATYNSPLHF. In DNA, the CDR3 is TGTGCCAGCAGCTTAGGGGCCACCTATAATTCACCCCTCCACTTT.